This TCR beta chain was identified during a study of cytomegalovirus exposure and HLA in healthy donors (dated by TCRdb to between 2016 and 2019). About the investigation overall: An earlier analysis of roughly 570 of the donors reported 276 Gb of sequence data and about 120 million unique TCR beta sequences obtained from about 170 million T cells. An early release covering roughly 640 HLA-typed donors comprised 250 to 350 gigabases of sequencing data and tens of millions of unique TCR sequences. Of the 398 genotyped donors, 65% to 90% fell in the genetic ancestry cluster associated with self-reported Caucasian donors. The study aimed to test whether signatures of past pathogen exposure could be identified by cataloging public T cell receptors. The T cell repertoires of around 730 subjects were profiled by immunosequencing and related to cytomegalovirus serostatus. Along with the approximately 650-subject first cohort, a separate validation cohort of about 110 different subjects was used. To predict cytomegalovirus infection status, the study brought together high-throughput TCR immunosequencing, statistical association of individual TCRs with disease status, and machine learning. A later analysis re-analyzed previously published TCR beta repertoires from hundreds of donors and added high-resolution HLA genotyping to study TCR occurrence patterns. Rather than drawing on any new phenotypic data, the later analysis identified candidate immune exposures from TCR beta sequences and the way those sequences occurred across donors. An earlier analysis of several hundred of the donors applied high-throughput TCR beta sequencing to assess whether each TCR beta V gene segment acted as functional or pseudogenic. Donor age, sex, ethnicity and CMV serostatus were collected together with the repertoire data. Genome-wide SNP genotypes for about 60% of the roughly 670 donors were used in a later genetic analysis, which treated that subset as a discovery cohort. Every discovery cohort repertoire had been produced on one sequencing platform. Both class I and class II loci were covered by HLA typing, at four-digit resolution. Typing coverage varied by locus: roughly 620-640 donors for A, B, C, DRB1 and DQB1; approximately 500 for DQA1; about 600 for DPA1; under 490 for DPB1. Four or five DR-DQ haplotypes were treated as single units for association and clustering because of strong linkage in the cohort. Across some 400 genotyped donors of the cohort, an average of roughly 200,000 unique TCR beta nucleotide sequences per donor were sequenced, and roughly 20% of those sequences were non-productive. What the research found in general, with its limitations: Because some donors lacked HLA typing at each locus, the association tests relied only on the typed subset. Because counts were too low, about 18 rarely observed V segments, including chromosome 9 orphons, were excluded from the earlier analysis of 587 of the donors. The study listed 150 to 200 TCR beta chains as associated with cytomegalovirus. Compared with equally common non-associated chains, HLA-associated TCR beta chains in a later analysis were more clonally expanded and had lower generation probabilities. In a later genetic analysis, fewer N-insertions in productive TCRs were reported among donors in an Asian-associated ancestry cluster than the roughly 640-donor mean. Some IMGT-functional V segments, including TRBV6-2 and TRBV6-3, could not be told apart with the 87-base-pair reads, so those segments were excluded. When HLA alleles, especially DR and DQ, strongly co-occurred, TCR associations were difficult to assign to individual alleles. According to a later analysis, parvovirus B19, influenza, CMV and Epstein-Barr virus appeared linked to several top co-occurrence clusters. In a later analysis, the rate of TCR association differed among HLA loci, with DRB1 alleles having the most associated TCRs and HLA-C alleles having the fewest. Correlated functional status among segregating V segments might be attributable to linkage disequilibrium, but an unknown experimental factor could not be ruled out. A later analysis associated 15,000 or so TCR beta sequences with specific HLA alleles at a false discovery rate of 0.05. A group of highly shared sequence variants was considered likely to be a technical artifact of the sequencing pipeline. In vitro tests confirmed that a few of the cytomegalovirus-associated TCR beta chains recognize cytomegalovirus antigens. While some public TCRs were present in many individuals, most TCR sequences turned up only very rarely across donors. V-gene and J-gene trimming of TCR beta chains was associated with a missense DCLRE1C variant in a later genetic analysis, and the association was replicated in an independent cohort. In an earlier analysis of about 550 of the donors, most TCR beta V segments were observed in productive rearrangements about 87% or about 30% of the time, broadly matching IMGT annotations. A later analysis found that most CMV-associated TCR beta chains appeared HLA-restricted, with HLA associations seemingly driven largely by CMV exposure. The presence/absence analyses assumed that sequencing depth was roughly uniform across donors, and that assumption may not be true. A further reported finding was that TCR beta sequences accurately predicted the HLA-A and HLA-B alleles for most subjects in the first cohort. In this cohort, only TCR beta chains were sequenced, and detectable features were limited by the absence of alpha or paired-chain data. According to the authors, the approach could potentially be generalized to other disease states and immunological phenotypes. For the cohort, immune exposure information was limited to CMV serostatus. In both the original and validation cohorts, the classifier was reported to diagnose cytomegalovirus status with high specificity and sensitivity.

In total, approximately 690 healthy bone marrow donors made up the cohort. At the time of sampling, all cohort members were nominally healthy, though unrecorded immune exposures were likely present. The donor tested CMV seropositive, placing the donor among the 250 to 350 seropositive members of the cohort. Each donor provided a peripheral blood sample, and peripheral blood mononuclear cells were used for TCR beta sequencing. Genomic DNA was extracted from the blood cell samples with the Qiagen DNeasy Blood Extraction Kit. Concerning this clone itself: This clone's antigen is unknown. No much larger clone exists at a distance of one base, and base qualities are not known.

The trim is 5 bases for V and 0 bases for J, with a gap of 13 bases between the germline ends. The CDR3 sequence holds 15 residues, the cysteine and phenylalanine included. The read is trimmed to its CDR3 DNA, 45 bases read in frame from base 1. From the germline V gene, CDR1 is SGHAT and CDR2 is FQNNGV. Library prep was done by the immunoSEQ multiplex PCR assay. The multiplex PCR relied on a mix of 60 forward primers for TCR Vbeta segments and 13 reverse primers for TCR Jbeta segments. A multiplex PCR assay on genomic DNA amplified the CDR3 region of rearranged TCR beta genes. The amplified TCR beta libraries were sequenced on the Illumina HiSeq System as 87-base-pair reads. Turning to the authors' computational methods: A later analysis tallied 75 million to 95 million unique TCR beta chains across the 666 repertoires, and some 10 million of those chains were shared by two or more donors. To remove PCR and sequencing errors, raw reads were error-corrected and collapsed into unique sequences using a nearest-neighbor algorithm that merged closely related sequences. Alignment of CDR3 sequences to IMGT reference sequences was used to assign V, D and J gene segments. For a sequence to be retained, at least a six-nucleotide match to both a V gene segment and a J gene segment was required. A rearrangement counted as productive if the CDR3 had no stop codons and remained in frame with V and J, and every other rearrangement counted as non-productive. Following IMGT convention, CDR3 was defined as the stretch from the second conserved V-encoded cysteine to the conserved J-encoded phenylalanine. In an earlier analysis of more than 550 of the donors, sequences lacking an unambiguous match to a single V gene segment were excluded. In an earlier analysis of around 600 of the donors, V segments were called functional above 56.7% productive rearrangements and were called segregating when the between-donor standard deviation exceeded 5%. A statistical classification framework was built for diagnosing cytomegalovirus status from the catalog of TCR beta chain sequences. V and J gene assignment, in a later analysis, came from comparing TCR nucleotide sequences with IMGT/GENE-DB human TR gene sequences. The TCRdist pipeline was used in a later analysis to assign CDR3 sequences and most-parsimonious VDJ recombination scenarios. In a later analysis, every TCR beta chain was defined by the combination of its CDR3 amino acid sequence and its V-gene family, and reads without a unique V-gene family were dropped. As a way to deal with suspected cross-contamination and a sequencing artifact, a later analysis dropped over 550 nucleotide sequences that were highly shared and had low generation probability. For each public chain, a later analysis derived a clonal expansion index from normalized ranks of inferred template counts within each repertoire. In a later analysis, generation probabilities were computed using a VDJ recombination model fitted to out-of-frame rearrangements, and the results were checked against IGoR. In a later analysis, hypergeometric tests were used to score TCR-TCR, TCR-HLA and TCR-CMV co-occurrence, with a repertoire-size bias correction applied to TCR pairs. To estimate false discovery rates, a later analysis permuted the HLA or CMV assignments 20 times. In a later analysis, co-occurring TCRs were grouped with DBSCAN, and TCRdist sequence similarity was added when clustering was performed within HLA-allele-positive subsets. For co-occurrence clustering, repertoires with fewer than 30,000 or more than 120,000 public chains were excluded, along with four or five repertoires with anomalous nucleotide sharing. What TCRdb holds here is the immuneACCESS table cut down to in-frame rearrangements. Part of the clones is not present; checked against another copy, under half of the missing clones reflect an unresolved V gene, and the others are unexplained. V, J and clone size reflect that table, while D and trimming were determined from the DNA. For this sample there are 170,000 or so clones; around four fifths appear just once. The ten top clones hold 4.8% of the sample.

The sequencing input was PBMCs. This receptor was identified in a girl under 18 in good health and CMV-seropositive. This chain is built from TRBV11-2 and TRBJ1-1, with the D gene call left open. The CDR3 loop reads CASSPGRRLNTEAFF. The sequenced DNA: TGTGCCAGCAGCCCAGGTCGCCGGTTGAACACTGAAGCTTTCTTT. The CDR3 plus the reference TRBV11-2 and TRBJ1-1 genes for the other parts give the full variable domain: EAGVAQSPRYKIIEKRQSVAFWCNPISGHATLYWYQQILGQGPKLLIQFQNNGVVDDSQLPKDRFSAERLKGVDSTLKIQPAKLEDSAVYLCASSPGRRLNTEAFFGQGTRLTVV.